In this sample, the clone carrying this TCR beta chain turned up a few times. Its matching antigen is unknown. Researchers built TCR beta libraries using quantitative 5'-RACE with molecular barcodes. TCRdb passed the 5' RACE reads through MiXCR, listing each CDR3 protein once. The table shows roughly 180,000 distinct CDR3 sequences, with 9.8% occurring only once. The source of the sample is a study of CD8 T cells in ankylosing spondylitis. Germline CDR1 and CDR2: MDHEN and SYDVKM. Trimming took off 5 bases at V and 2 bases at J, with 9 bases between the two ends. The CDR3 is made up of 13 amino acids. Study-wide points: Researchers reportedly found disease-linked clones significantly enriched in matched ankylosing spondylitis synovial fluid. Roughly 8 highly homologous variants made up a TCR beta motif that seemed to typify ankylosing spondylitis blood. Disease-linked clones, CD8+, were relatively rare in peripheral blood.

Input material: blood, either unsorted or a sorted T cell fraction (not recorded which). The clonotype originates from a female donor with ankylosing spondylitis or in good health (not recorded which). This chain connects TRBV28 to TRBJ1-2; D unclear. The CDR3 DNA reads TGTGCCAGCAGTCGGAGCTGGAACTATGGCTACACCTTC. This codes for CASSRSWNYGYTF.